This passage covers 24 T cell receptor beta chains from one sample sequenced in a study of cytomegalovirus exposure and HLA in healthy donors. PCR amplification relied on 60 Vbeta primers (plus 13 Jbeta primers). Method: immunoSEQ multiplex PCR; TCRdb's copy keeps in-frame clones and lacks some. The repertoire holds fewer than 200,000 clones, less than 80% seen once, with 0.75% to 0.8% in the top ten. The sample comprised PBMCs. Source of these receptors: a female donor in good health and CMV-seronegative.

This clone was counted a few times. V usage is TRBV28 and J usage is TRBJ2-3; 12 bases are shared with TRBD2. The CDR3 is 16 amino acids. The V segment lost 6 bases and the J segment 0 bases; nucleotides outside the gene matches: 4. Germline assignment: CDR1 MDHEN and CDR2 SYDVKM. The CDR3, as DNA: TGTGCCAGCAGAACCGGGACTAGCGGGAGCACAGATACGCAGTATTTT. Translating gives CASRTGTSGSTDTQYF. Drawing the rest from reference TRBV28 and TRBJ2-3, the complete variable domain is DVKVTQSSRYLVKRTGEKVFLECVQDMDHENMFWYRQDPGLGLRLIYFSYDVKMKEKGDIPEGYSVSREKKERFSLILESASTNQTSMYLCASRTGTSGSTDTQYFGPGTRLTVL.

This chain joins TRBV5-1 and TRBJ2-2; a weak D match, TRBD2 (5 bases). Looked up from germline, CDR1 is SGHRS and CDR2 is YFSETQ. The CDR3 is 17 amino acids. V shed 0 bases and J shed 6 bases, with 18 bases lying between them. The CDR3 sequence: CASSLVALVGSPGELFF. CDR3 bases: TGCGCCAGCAGCTTGGTGGCGCTGGTAGGGAGCCCCGGGGAGCTGTTTTTT.

This chain uses TRBV18 with TRBJ2-6; D is unclear. There are 14 residues in the CDR3. V shed 1 base and J shed 2 bases, with 3 bases lying between them. CDR1 is KGHSH, CDR2 LQKENI, per germline. CDR3 in amino acids: CASSPLTGANVLTF. The CDR3 DNA reads as TGTGCCAGCTCACCACTAACTGGGGCCAACGTCCTGACTTTC.

This rearrangement joins TRBV5-4 to TRBJ1-2, with a weak D call TRBD1 (6 bases). The CDR3 consists of 15 residues. Germline lookup yields CDR1 SGHNT and CDR2 YYREEE (reference sequence). V lost 0 bases and J lost 1, with 10 bases in between. This CDR3 reads CASSLDTGSNYGYTF. The CDR3 DNA is TGTGCCAGCAGCTTGGACACAGGGAGTAACTATGGCTACACCTTC.

This clone was seen a single time. The rearrangement links TRBV5-6 to TRBJ1-1, with TRBD1 matching 11 bases. Germline CDR1 reads SGHDT; CDR2 reads YYEEEE. The CDR3 consists of 15 residues. Trimming took 5 bases from V and 10 from J; bases not matched to a gene: 13. CDR3 nucleotide sequence: TGTGCCAGCAGGAATGGACAGGGGGCGGGTAGTGGAGCTTTCTTT. As protein: CASRNGQGAGSGAFF.

This chain joins TRBV7-2 and TRBJ1-3; maybe TRBD1 (6 bases). Germline V gene lookup returns CDR1 SGHTA and CDR2 FQGNSA. The ends were cut back, 5 bases at V and 5 bases at J, with 16 bases in the middle. The CDR3 extends over 15 amino acids. The CDR3 nucleotides read TGTGCCAGCAGCCCAACCCCAGGGGCTCGAAACACCATATATTTT. Residues: CASSPTPGARNTIYF.

This clone has just a few counts. V gene TRBV27 combines with J gene TRBJ1-1; the D gene is possibly TRBD1 (5 bases). The ends were cut back, 6 bases at V and 11 bases at J, with 19 bases in the middle. Germline V CDR1 and CDR2: MNHEY, SMNVEV (reference sequence). This CDR3 has 13 amino acids. CDR3 in DNA: TGTGCCAGCAGCGTGACCCAGGGAAGTGAGGCTTTCTTT. Translation: CASSVTQGSEAFF.

This clone was observed a few times. The chain recombines TRBV18 with TRBJ1-1, with no clear D. The CDR3 has 16 residues. The V end lost 1 base, the J end lost 4 bases, and 16 bases lay between the germline ends. Germline V gene sequence: CDR1 KGHSH, CDR2 LQKENI. CDR3 protein: CASSPQGPGAGTEAFF. The CDR3 region has the DNA TGTGCCAGCTCACCACAGGGCCCCGGAGCGGGCACTGAAGCTTTCTTT.

This clone appeared a few times. Germline and junction disagree at one end, which may indicate a read error. The chain links TRBV6-1 to TRBJ2-5, with a tentative D call TRBD2 (5 bases). Germline CDR1 and CDR2: MNHNS and SASEGT. This CDR3 contains 13 residues. The CDR3 loop is CASSEWASQTGHF. The CDR3 DNA is TGTGCCAGCAGTGAATGGGCTAGCCAGACCGGCCACTTC.

This chain uses TRBV9 with TRBJ2-3, with TRBD1 as a possible D gene (5 bases). Trimming removed 0 bases from V and 1 base from J, with 9 bases in between. The CDR3 totals 15 residues. Germline V CDR1 and CDR2: SGDLS, YYNGEE. CDR3 region: CASSVAGFGTDTQYF. The DNA of the CDR3 is TGTGCCAGCAGCGTAGCAGGGTTTGGCACAGATACGCAGTATTTT.

The rearrangement uses TRBV7-3 and TRBJ2-1; 9 nucleotides line up with TRBD2. Trimming took 1 base from V and 9 from J; bases not matched to a gene: 7. Germline CDR1 and CDR2: SGHTA and FQGTGA. CDR3 length: 15 amino acids. The CDR3 DNA reads TGTGCCAGCAGCTTAATGGGACTAGCTTCCGGTGAGCAGTTCTTC. This codes for CASSLMGLASGEQFF. Drawing the rest from reference TRBV7-3 and TRBJ2-1, the complete variable domain is GAGVSQTPSNKVTEKGKYVELRCDPISGHTALYWYRQSLGQGPEFLIYFQGTGAADDSGLPNDRFFAVRPEGSVSTLKIQRTERGDSAVYLCASSLMGLASGEQFFGPGTRLTVL.

The genes are TRBV4-2 and TRBJ2-7; TRBD1 matches 9 bases. The germline V gene has CDR1 LGHNA and CDR2 YNFKEQ. After removal of 0 bases from V and 4 bases from J, the junction contained 4 bases not matched to a gene. The CDR3 contains 15 residues. The CDR3 here is CASSQEGTGPYEQYF. Written as DNA, the CDR3 is TGTGCCAGCAGCCAAGAGGGGACAGGGCCTTACGAGCAGTACTTC.

The CDR3 loop reads CASSQVAGAETQYF. In DNA form, the CDR3 reads TGTGCCAGCAGCCAAGTCGCAGGGGCAGAGACCCAGTACTTC. The chain recombines TRBV4-2 with TRBJ2-5, with D possibly TRBD1 on 6 matching bases. The CDR3 is made up of 14 amino acids. The germline CDR1 and CDR2 sequences are LGHNA and YNFKEQ. Trimming removed 1 base from V and 4 bases from J, with 10 bases in between.

The chain joins TRBV7-9 to TRBJ2-7; 12 bases agree with TRBD2. The J segment lost 3 bases and the V segment lost 6 bases, leaving 6 bases of the junction unmatched. CDR1 SEHNR and CDR2 FQNEAQ come from the germline V gene (reference sequence). The CDR3 consists of 15 residues. The CDR3 sequence is CASRDTSGGLYEQYF. CDR3 nucleotide sequence: TGTGCCAGCAGAGACACTAGCGGGGGGCTCTACGAGCAGTACTTC.

The chain couples TRBV5-1 to TRBJ2-3; possible D gene TRBD1, 5 bases. The CDR3 consists of 15 residues. The V end was cut by 1 base, the J end by 2 bases, with 11 bases between. Germline assignment: CDR1 SGHRS and CDR2 YFSETQ. The CDR3 reads CASSLIPDTTDTQYF. CDR3 coding DNA: TGCGCCAGCAGCTTGATTCCGGACACCACAGATACGCAGTATTTT. The full variable domain, rest sourced from reference TRBV5-1 and TRBJ2-3, is KAGVTQTPRYLIKTRGQQVTLSCSPISGHRSVSWYQQTPGQGLQFLFEYFSETQRNKGNFPGRFSGRQFSNSRSEMNVSTLELGDSALYLCASSLIPDTTDTQYFGPGTRLTVL.

V and J are TRBV5-1 and TRBJ2-3, with 11 bases identical to TRBD2. V lost 7 bases and J lost 2; bases outside the gene matches: 6. This CDR3 is 15 amino acids long. Germline lookup yields CDR1 SGHRS and CDR2 YFSETQ. The CDR3 region is CASGTSGGPTDTQYF. The DNA of the CDR3 is TGCGCCAGCGGAACTAGCGGGGGTCCCACAGATACGCAGTATTTT.

The CDR3 nucleotides are TGTGCCAGCAGTGAGTTCGCGGACATCAGATACAATGAGCAGTTCTTC. Amino acids: CASSEFADIRYNEQFF. J is TRBJ2-1 and V is TRBV6-1, with a tentative D call TRBD1 (5 bases). CDR1 and CDR2 (germline): MNHNS, SASEGT. The CDR3 covers 16 residues. The V gene lost 3 bases and the J gene lost 4 bases, with 16 bases spanning the gap.

In its sample, this clone was seen once. Mismatch with germline at one junction end may stem from a read error. This CDR3 reads CASSLRGGGSPPHF. The CDR3 nucleotides are TGTGCCAGCAGTCTCAGGGGTGGTGGTTCACCCCCCCACTTT. The V call is TRBV27, the J call TRBJ1-6; D may be TRBD1 (6 bases). CDR1 and CDR2 (germline): MNHEY, SMNVEV (reference sequence). The CDR3 totals 14 residues.

The rearrangement uses TRBV29-1 and TRBJ2-7, with D hard to call. The CDR3 has 11 amino acids. Germline assignment: CDR1 SQVTM and CDR2 ANQGSEA. V was pared by 7 bases and J by 4 bases, with 11 bases between. The CDR3: CSARVSYEQYF. The DNA of the CDR3 is TGCAGCGCCCGGGTTTCTTACGAGCAGTACTTC.

This clone occurred a few times. This chain links TRBV19 with TRBJ2-7, with D possibly matching TRBD2 (5 bases). Germline CDR1 and CDR2: LNHDA and SQIVND (reference sequence). The CDR3 spans 16 residues. Trimming removed 5 bases from V and 2 bases from J, with 19 bases in between. Written as DNA, the CDR3 is TGTGCCAGTAGTTCGCCGGGGTCCGGGGTCGCCTACGAGCAGTACTTC. As protein: CASSSPGSGVAYEQYF. Together with reference TRBV19 and TRBJ2-7, the CDR3 gives the full variable domain: DGGITQSPKYLFRKEGQNVTLSCEQNLNHDAMYWYRQDPGQGLRLIYYSQIVNDFQKGDIAEGYSVSREKKESFPLTVTSAQKNPTAFYLCASSSPGSGVAYEQYFGPGTRLTVT.

The rearrangement links TRBV28 to TRBJ1-5; weak D call: TRBD1 (5 bases). Trimming removed 6 bases at V and 7 bases at J, with 13 bases between. Germline CDR1 MDHEN, CDR2 SYDVKM. The CDR3 totals 13 residues. The CDR3 nucleotides read TGTGCCAGCAGACCACCAGGGTACCAGCCCCAGCATTTT. Its translation: CASRPPGYQPQHF. The whole variable domain, remainder taken from reference TRBV28 and TRBJ1-5, is DVKVTQSSRYLVKRTGEKVFLECVQDMDHENMFWYRQDPGLGLRLIYFSYDVKMKEKGDIPEGYSVSREKKERFSLILESASTNQTSMYLCASRPPGYQPQHFGDGTRLSIL.

Here the CDR3 reads CASSAHLRQFEAFF. The CDR3 coding sequence is TGTGCCAGCAGCGCCCACCTGAGACAGTTTGAAGCTTTCTTT. This chain uses TRBV11-1 with TRBJ1-1; D possibly corresponds to TRBD1 (5 bases). Trimming took off 5 bases at V and 7 bases at J, with 17 bases between the two ends. This CDR3 is 14 amino acids long. Germline-derived CDR1 and CDR2 are SGHAT and FQDESV (reference sequence). The variable domain in full, completed from reference TRBV11-1 and TRBJ1-1, reads EAEVAQSPRYKITEKSQAVAFWCDPISGHATLYWYRQILGQGPELLVQFQDESVVDDSQLPKDRFSAERLKGVDSTLKIQPAELGDSAMYLCASSAHLRQFEAFFGQGTRLTVV.

The chain is built from TRBV11-2 and TRBJ2-1, with 8 bases identical to TRBD2. Per germline, CDR1 SGHAT and CDR2 FQNNGV. Losses at the gene ends were 5 bases for V and 6 bases for J; bases not matched to a gene: 15. This CDR3 region has 17 residues. CDR3 sequence (DNA): TGTGCCAGCAGCCGCGGCGGGGGGCGCAATGGGGGCAATGAGCAGTTCTTC. Its translation is CASSRGGGRNGGNEQFF.

The V gene is TRBV7-2, the J gene TRBJ2-7; 14 positions agree with TRBD2. V gave up 6 bases and J gave up 1 base; unmatched junction bases: 8. Germline CDR1 reads SGHTA; CDR2 reads FQGNSA. The CDR3 covers 17 residues. The CDR3 bases are TGTGCCAGCAGGGAGGGACTAGCGGGAGTACGTTCCTACGAGCAGTACTTC. Its protein product is CASREGLAGVRSYEQYF.